This T cell receptor beta chain was obtained from a study of vaccination and CD4 T cells after COVID-19. Overall study context: The convalescents comprised six males and four females, two of them Hispanic. Overlapping spike peptides from SARS-CoV-2, HCoV-NL63, HCoV-OC43 and HCoV-229E served to stimulate the cells.

This clonotype has more than one count but fewer than ten. Antigen unknown. Trimming took off 2 bases at V and 3 bases at J, with 14 bases between the two ends. Germline V gives CDR1 MNHEY, CDR2 SVGEGT. The CDR3 loop spans 15 amino acids. The time point denotes: late sampling 161 to 241 days after vaccination in a few convalescent patients. The sample's treatment: approximately 10-day PBMC culture with coronavirus spike peptide pools or control peptides (ViraFEST assay). Positivity by PCR occurred from March to December 2020, a period that predated US Alpha, Beta and Delta variants. General study points: Median SARS-CoV-2-reactive clonotype numbers went from approximately 23 to 38; this increase was not significant.

At the Johns Hopkins FTIC core, DNA taken from cultured CD4+ T cells was sequenced by way of the Oncomine TCR Beta short-read assay. Each CDR3 protein is one row after TCRdb ran MiXCR on the PCR reads. The repertoire has tens of thousands of distinct CDR3 sequences, about 30% of them found once; the top ten carry roughly an eighth. The TCR sequence derives from a human donor who had recovered from COVID-19. This material consisted of CD4+ T cells from blood, cultured in vitro, taken about 7 months after SARS-CoV-2 vaccination. The gene calls are TRBV6-2 or TRBV6-3 and TRBJ2-7, with D perhaps matching TRBD1 (5 bases). The CDR3 region is CASSYRQGDNYEQYF. DNA of the CDR3: TGTGCCAGCAGTTACCGGCAGGGCGATAACTACGAGCAGTACTTC.